The 10 T cell receptor beta chains presented below share a single source sample, sequenced in a study of blood T cell repertoires in COVID-19. The protocol was immunoSEQ multiplex PCR, while the TCRdb copy is restricted to in-frame clones and leaves out a portion. The repertoire holds 350,000 or so clones, 80% to 90% seen once, with 10% in the top ten. Sequencing was performed on peripheral blood. These receptors all stem from a woman in her twenties or thirties with COVID-19, enrolled during active disease.

The V and J genes are TRBV24-1 and TRBJ2-7, with 7 bases lining up with TRBD1. J was trimmed by 6 bases and V by 3 bases; bases with no gene match: 13. The CDR3 has 16 residues. The germline CDR1 and CDR2 sequences are KGHDR and SFDVKD. This CDR3 reads CATSDAKQGLVGEQYF. As DNA, the CDR3 is TGTGCCACCAGTGATGCGAAACAGGGGCTCGTCGGCGAGCAGTACTTC.

The chain combines TRBV29-1 with TRBJ1-1, with 8 bases aligning to TRBD1. Germline CDR1 and CDR2: SQVTM and ANQGSEA. The CDR3 contains 14 residues. V was clipped by 5 bases and J by 3 bases; unmatched bases: 8. The CDR3 reads CSVLDRDNDTEAFF. The CDR3, as DNA: TGCAGCGTTCTGGACAGGGATAACGACACTGAAGCTTTCTTT. Complete variable domain (other parts from reference TRBV29-1 and TRBJ1-1): SAVISQKPSRDICQRGTSLTIQCQVDSQVTMMFWYRQQPGQSLTLIATANQGSEATYESGFVIDKFPISRPNLTFSTLTVSNMSPEDSSIYLCSVLDRDNDTEAFFGQGTRLTVV.

The chain joins TRBV7-2 to TRBJ1-1, with a weak D call TRBD1 (6 bases). Germline loops: CDR1 SGHTA, CDR2 FQGNSA. The CDR3 covers 14 residues. The V end lost 10 bases, the J end lost 1 base, and 16 bases lay between the germline ends. The CDR3 loop is CATTSGGANTEAFF. CDR3 DNA sequence: TGTGCCACTACGAGTGGGGGGGCGAACACTGAAGCTTTCTTT.

The chain recombines TRBV24-1 with TRBJ2-6; D not resolved. Germline V gene sequence: CDR1 KGHDR, CDR2 SFDVKD. V was clipped by 2 bases and J by 4 bases, with 8 bases between them. The CDR3 loop spans 15 amino acids. Here the CDR3 reads CATSDSRTGANVLTF. The CDR3 DNA is TGTGCCACCAGTGATTCCAGAACCGGGGCCAACGTCCTGACTTTC.

The rearrangement uses TRBV11-2 and TRBJ1-4; D is perhaps TRBD1 (5 bases). Germline V gene sequence: CDR1 SGHAT, CDR2 FQNNGV. V was clipped by 5 bases and J by 6 bases, with 13 bases between them. The CDR3 has 14 residues. The CDR3, as DNA: TGTGCCAGCAGCCCTACAGGAGGGGATGAAAAACTGTTTTTT. Residues: CASSPTGGDEKLFF.

V is TRBV29-1 and J is TRBJ1-1, with 7 positions matching TRBD1. V shed 4 bases, J shed 1 base, and the junction held 3 bases outside the gene matches. The CDR3 runs to 13 residues. The V gene's germline CDR1 is SQVTM and CDR2 ANQGSEA. The CDR3, as DNA: TGCAGCGTTGCGGGACAGACGAACACTGAAGCTTTCTTT. Protein sequence: CSVAGQTNTEAFF.

This sequence joins TRBV29-1 and TRBJ2-5, with 8 nucleotides matching TRBD2. The CDR3 extends over 14 amino acids. V shed 1 base and J 5 bases; nucleotides not matched to a gene: 6. Germline values: CDR1 SQVTM, CDR2 ANQGSEA. The CDR3 nucleotides read TGCAGCGTTGAAGTCCGAGCGGGAGCTGAGACCCAGTACTTC. Translated: CSVEVRAGAETQYF.

This chain connects TRBV7-9 to TRBJ2-1; 8 bases line up with TRBD2. The V gene end was trimmed by 4 bases and the J gene end by 10 bases; junction bases not matched to a gene: 9. In germline, CDR1 is SEHNR, CDR2 FQNEAQ (reference sequence). This CDR3 is built from 14 residues. Here the CDR3 reads CASSSPLSGSEQFF. The CDR3 coding sequence is TGTGCCAGCAGCTCACCCCTAAGCGGGAGCGAGCAGTTCTTC.

This clone turned up a few times. The rearrangement joins TRBV5-5 to TRBJ2-1, with D possibly being TRBD2 (6 bases). This CDR3 is built from 15 residues. Deletions cut 5 bases from V and 0 bases from J, with 12 bases between. Germline CDR1 SGHKS, CDR2 YYEKEE (reference sequence). The CDR3 bases are TGTGCCAGCAGTCCGGGAGTGAGCTCCTACAATGAGCAGTTCTTC. Translation gives CASSPGVSSYNEQFF.

V is TRBV9 and J is TRBJ2-7; 11 bases are shared with TRBD1. This CDR3 is built from 15 residues. Germline V gene sequence: CDR1 SGDLS, CDR2 YYNGEE. With 3 bases clipped from V and 1 base from J, the junction kept 3 bases outside the gene matches. This chain's CDR3 is CASSAGTGGSYEQYF. The CDR3 bases are TGTGCCAGCAGCGCCGGGACAGGGGGTTCCTACGAGCAGTACTTC. The entire variable domain, with the rest obtained from reference TRBV9 and TRBJ2-7, is as follows: DSGVTQTPKHLITATGQRVTLRCSPRSGDLSVYWYQQSLDQGLQFLIQYYNGEERAKGNILERFSAQQFPDLHSELNLSSLELGDSALYFCASSAGTGGSYEQYFGPGTRLTVT.